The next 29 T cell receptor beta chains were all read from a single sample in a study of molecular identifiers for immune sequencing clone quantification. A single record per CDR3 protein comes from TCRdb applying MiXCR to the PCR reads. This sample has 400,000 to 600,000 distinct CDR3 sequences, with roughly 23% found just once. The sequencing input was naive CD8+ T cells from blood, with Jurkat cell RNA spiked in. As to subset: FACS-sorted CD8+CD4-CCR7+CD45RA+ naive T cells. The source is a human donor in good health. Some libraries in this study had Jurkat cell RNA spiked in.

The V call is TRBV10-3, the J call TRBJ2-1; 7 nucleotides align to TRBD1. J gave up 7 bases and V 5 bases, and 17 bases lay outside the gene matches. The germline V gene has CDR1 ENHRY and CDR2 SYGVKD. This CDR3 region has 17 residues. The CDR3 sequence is CAISPTFSTGLGNEQFF. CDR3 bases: TGTGCCATCAGTCCTACCTTTTCGACAGGGCTAGGAAATGAGCAGTTCTTC.

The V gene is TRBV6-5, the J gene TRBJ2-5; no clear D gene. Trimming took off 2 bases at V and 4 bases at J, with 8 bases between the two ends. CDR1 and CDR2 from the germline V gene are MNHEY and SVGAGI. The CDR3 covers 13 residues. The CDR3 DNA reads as TGTGCCAGCAGTTACATGTGGGGAGAGACCCAGTACTTC. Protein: CASSYMWGETQYF.

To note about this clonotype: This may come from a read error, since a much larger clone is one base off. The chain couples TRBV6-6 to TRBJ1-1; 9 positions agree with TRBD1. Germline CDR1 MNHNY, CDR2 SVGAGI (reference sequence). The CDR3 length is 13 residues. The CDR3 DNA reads TGTGCCAGCAGGGACAGGGGTACCCCTGAAGTTTTCTTT. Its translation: CASRDRGTPEVFF.

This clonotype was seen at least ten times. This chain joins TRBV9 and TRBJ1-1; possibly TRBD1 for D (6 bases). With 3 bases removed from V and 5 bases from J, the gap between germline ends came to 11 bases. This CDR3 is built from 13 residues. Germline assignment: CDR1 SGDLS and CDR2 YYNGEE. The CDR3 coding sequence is TGTGCCAGCAGCGAGGGAGGGGGTACTGAAGCTTTCTTT. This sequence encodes CASSEGGGTEAFF.

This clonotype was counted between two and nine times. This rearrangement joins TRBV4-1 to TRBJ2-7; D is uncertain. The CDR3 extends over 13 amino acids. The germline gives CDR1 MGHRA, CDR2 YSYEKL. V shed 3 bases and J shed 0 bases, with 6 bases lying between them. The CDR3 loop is CASSQQVSYEQYF. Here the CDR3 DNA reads TGCGCCAGCAGCCAGCAGGTCTCCTACGAGCAGTACTTC.

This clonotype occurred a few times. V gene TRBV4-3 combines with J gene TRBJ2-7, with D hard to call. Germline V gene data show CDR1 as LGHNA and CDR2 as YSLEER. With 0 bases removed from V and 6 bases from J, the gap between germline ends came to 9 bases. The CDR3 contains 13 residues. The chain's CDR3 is CASSQDLGFEQYF. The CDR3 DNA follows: TGCGCCAGCAGCCAAGATTTAGGGTTCGAGCAGTACTTC.

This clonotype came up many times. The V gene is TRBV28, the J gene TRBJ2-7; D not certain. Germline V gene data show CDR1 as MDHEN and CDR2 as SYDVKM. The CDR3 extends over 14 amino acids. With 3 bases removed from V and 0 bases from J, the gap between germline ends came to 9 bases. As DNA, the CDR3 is TGTGCCAGCAGTTTTATGTGGAGCTCCTACGAGCAGTACTTC. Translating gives CASSFMWSSYEQYF.

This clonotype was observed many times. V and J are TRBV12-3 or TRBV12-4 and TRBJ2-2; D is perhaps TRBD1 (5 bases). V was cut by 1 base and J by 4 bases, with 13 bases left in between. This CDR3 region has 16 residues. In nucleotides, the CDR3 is TGTGCCAGCAGTTTAGAGAAGGGGCAGGGCACCGGGGAGCTGTTTTTT. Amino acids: CASSLEKGQGTGELFF.

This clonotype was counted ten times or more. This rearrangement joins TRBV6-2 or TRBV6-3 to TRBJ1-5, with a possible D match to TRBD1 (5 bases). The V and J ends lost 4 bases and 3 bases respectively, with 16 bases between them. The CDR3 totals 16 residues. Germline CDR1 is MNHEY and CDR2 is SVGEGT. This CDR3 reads CASSLGGTSINQPQHF. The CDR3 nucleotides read TGTGCCAGCAGTTTGGGTGGGACTTCTATCAATCAGCCCCAGCATTTT.

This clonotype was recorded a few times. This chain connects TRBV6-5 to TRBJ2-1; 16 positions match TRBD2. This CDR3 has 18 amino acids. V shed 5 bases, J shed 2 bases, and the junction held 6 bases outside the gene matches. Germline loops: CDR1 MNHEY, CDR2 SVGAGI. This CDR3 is CASSPGTSGRGAYNEQFF. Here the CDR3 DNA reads TGTGCCAGCAGTCCGGGGACTAGCGGGAGGGGGGCCTACAATGAGCAGTTCTTC.

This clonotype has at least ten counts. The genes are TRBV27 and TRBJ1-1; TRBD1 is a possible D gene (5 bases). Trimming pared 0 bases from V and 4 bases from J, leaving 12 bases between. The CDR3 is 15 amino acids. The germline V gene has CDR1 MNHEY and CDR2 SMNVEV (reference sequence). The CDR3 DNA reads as TGTGCCAGCAGTTTATCAGGGGCTCTCGGCACTGAAGCTTTCTTT. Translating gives CASSLSGALGTEAFF.

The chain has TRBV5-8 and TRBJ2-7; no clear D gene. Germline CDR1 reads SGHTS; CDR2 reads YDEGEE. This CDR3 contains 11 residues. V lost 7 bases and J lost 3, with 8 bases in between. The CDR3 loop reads CASGYSYEQYF. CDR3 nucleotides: TGTGCCAGCGGCTATAGCTACGAGCAGTACTTC.

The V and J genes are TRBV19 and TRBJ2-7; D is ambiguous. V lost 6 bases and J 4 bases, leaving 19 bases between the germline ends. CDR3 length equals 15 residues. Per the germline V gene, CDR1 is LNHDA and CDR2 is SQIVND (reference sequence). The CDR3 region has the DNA TGTGCCAGTAGCCCCCTCGCCGGGCCCCCTTACGAGCAGTACTTC. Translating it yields CASSPLAGPPYEQYF.

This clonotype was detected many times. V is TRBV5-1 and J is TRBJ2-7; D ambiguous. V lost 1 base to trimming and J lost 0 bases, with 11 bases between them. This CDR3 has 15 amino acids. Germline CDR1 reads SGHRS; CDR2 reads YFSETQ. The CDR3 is CASSLTAASSYEQYF. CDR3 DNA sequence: TGCGCCAGCAGCTTGACGGCAGCGAGCTCCTACGAGCAGTACTTC.

The CDR3 region has the DNA TGTGCCAGCAGTTCATCAAAGGACAGCTACAATCAGCCCCAGCATTTT. Translated: CASSSSKDSYNQPQHF. The rearrangement links TRBV27 to TRBJ1-5; weak D call: TRBD1 (6 bases). V was pared by 4 bases and J by 3 bases, with 16 bases between. Per the germline V gene, CDR1 is MNHEY and CDR2 is SMNVEV (reference sequence). This CDR3 is built from 16 residues.

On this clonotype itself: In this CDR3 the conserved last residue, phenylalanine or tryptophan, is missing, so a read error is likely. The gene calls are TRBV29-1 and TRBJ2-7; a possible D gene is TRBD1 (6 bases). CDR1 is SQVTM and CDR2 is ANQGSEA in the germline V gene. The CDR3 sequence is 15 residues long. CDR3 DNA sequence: TGCAACGTTGAAAGTTCTGGAGAAGGGGGTTACGAGCAGTACTCC. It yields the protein CNVESSGEGGYEQYS.

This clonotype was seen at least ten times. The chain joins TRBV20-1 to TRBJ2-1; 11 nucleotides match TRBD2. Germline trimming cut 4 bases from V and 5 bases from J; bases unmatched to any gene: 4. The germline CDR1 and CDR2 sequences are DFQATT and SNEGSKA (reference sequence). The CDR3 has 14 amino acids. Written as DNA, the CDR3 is TGCAGTGCTATCTATAGCGGGGGGGACAATGAGCAGTTCTTC. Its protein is CSAIYSGGDNEQFF.

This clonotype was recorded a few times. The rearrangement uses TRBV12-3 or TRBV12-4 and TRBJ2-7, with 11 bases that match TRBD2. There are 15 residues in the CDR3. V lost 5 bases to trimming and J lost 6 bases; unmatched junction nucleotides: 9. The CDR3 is CASSTLAGGSPEQYF. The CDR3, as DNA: TGTGCCAGCAGTACATTAGCGGGAGGGAGTCCCGAGCAGTACTTC.

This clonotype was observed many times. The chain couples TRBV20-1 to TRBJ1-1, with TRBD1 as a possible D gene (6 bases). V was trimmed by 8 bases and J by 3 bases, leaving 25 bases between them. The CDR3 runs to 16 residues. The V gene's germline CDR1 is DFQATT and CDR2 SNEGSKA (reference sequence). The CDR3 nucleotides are TGCAGTCCTAACGGCCCCCGCGTTCAGGGGCACACTGAAGCTTTCTTT. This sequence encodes CSPNGPRVQGHTEAFF.

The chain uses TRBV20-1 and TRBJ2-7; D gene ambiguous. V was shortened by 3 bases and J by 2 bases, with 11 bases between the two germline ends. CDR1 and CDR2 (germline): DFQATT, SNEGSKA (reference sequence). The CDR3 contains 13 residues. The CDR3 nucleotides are TGCAGTGCTAGGAATCCACAAACCTACGAGCAGTACTTC. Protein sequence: CSARNPQTYEQYF.

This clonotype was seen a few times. The CDR3 spells CASSFGTAHREQYF. The CDR3 DNA reads TGTGCCAGCAGCTTCGGGACGGCTCATAGGGAGCAGTACTTC. The chain recombines TRBV13 with TRBJ2-7; D may match TRBD1 or TRBD2 (5 bases each). CDR3 length: 14 amino acids. CDR1 and CDR2 from the germline V gene are PRHDT and FYEKMQ (reference sequence). Trimming shortened V by 3 bases and J by 7 bases, and 16 bases separated the two germline ends.

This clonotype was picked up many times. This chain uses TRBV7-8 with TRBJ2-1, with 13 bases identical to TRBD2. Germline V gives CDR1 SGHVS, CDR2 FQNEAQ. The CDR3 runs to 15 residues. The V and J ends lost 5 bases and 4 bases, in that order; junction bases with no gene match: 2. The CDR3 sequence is CASSRTSGGYNEQFF. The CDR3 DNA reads TGTGCCAGCAGCAGGACTAGCGGGGGTTACAATGAGCAGTTCTTC.

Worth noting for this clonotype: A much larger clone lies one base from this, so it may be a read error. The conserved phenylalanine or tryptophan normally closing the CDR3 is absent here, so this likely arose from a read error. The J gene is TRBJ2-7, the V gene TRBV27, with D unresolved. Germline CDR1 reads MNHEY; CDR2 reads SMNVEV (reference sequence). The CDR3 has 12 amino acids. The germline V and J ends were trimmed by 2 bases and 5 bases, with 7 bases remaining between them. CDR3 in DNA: TGTGCCAGCAGTTTAGTCGGTAACGAGCAGTACCTC. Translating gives CASSLVGNEQYL.

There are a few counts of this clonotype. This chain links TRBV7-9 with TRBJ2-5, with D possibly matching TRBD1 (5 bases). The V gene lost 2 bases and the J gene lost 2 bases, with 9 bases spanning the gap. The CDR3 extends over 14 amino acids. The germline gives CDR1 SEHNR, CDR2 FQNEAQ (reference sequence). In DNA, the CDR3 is TGTGCCAGCAGCTTACAGGGATGGCAAGAGACCCAGTACTTC. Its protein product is CASSLQGWQETQYF.

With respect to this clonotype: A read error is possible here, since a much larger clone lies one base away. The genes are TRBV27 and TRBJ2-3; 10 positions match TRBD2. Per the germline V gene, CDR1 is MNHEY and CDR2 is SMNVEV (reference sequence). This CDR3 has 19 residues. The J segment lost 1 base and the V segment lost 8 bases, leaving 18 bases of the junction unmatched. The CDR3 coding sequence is TGTGCCAGCGACAGCGGGGGGGCCCAAATTCTCTTTGGCACAGATACGCAGTATTTT. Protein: CASDSGGAQILFGTDTQYF.

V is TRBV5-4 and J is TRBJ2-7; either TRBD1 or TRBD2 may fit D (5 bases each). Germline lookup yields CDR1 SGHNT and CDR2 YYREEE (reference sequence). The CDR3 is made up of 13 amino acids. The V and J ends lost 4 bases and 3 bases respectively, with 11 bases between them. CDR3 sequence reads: CASSGTPHYEQYF. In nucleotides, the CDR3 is TGTGCCAGCAGCGGGACGCCACACTACGAGCAGTACTTC. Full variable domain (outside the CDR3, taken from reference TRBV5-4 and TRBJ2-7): ETGVTQSPTHLIKTRGQQVTLRCSSQSGHNTVSWYQQALGQGPQFIFQYYREEENGRGNFPPRFSGLQFPNYSSELNVNALELDDSALYLCASSGTPHYEQYFGPGTRLTVT.

CDR3 protein: CASSPRQGNSPLHF. The CDR3 bases are TGTGCCAGTAGCCCCCGGCAGGGGAATTCACCCCTCCACTTT. The chain employs TRBV19 and TRBJ1-6; a weak D match, TRBD1 (6 bases). Trimming removed 6 bases at V and 7 bases at J, with 13 bases between. CDR1 is LNHDA and CDR2 is SQIVND in the germline V gene (reference sequence). The CDR3 extends over 14 amino acids.

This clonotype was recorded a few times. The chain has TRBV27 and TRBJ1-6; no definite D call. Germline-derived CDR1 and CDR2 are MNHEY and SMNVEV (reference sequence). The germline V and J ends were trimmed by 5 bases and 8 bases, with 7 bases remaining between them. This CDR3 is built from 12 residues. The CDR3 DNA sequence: TGTGCCAGCAGTCGGACGGATTCACCCCTCCACTTT. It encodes CASSRTDSPLHF.

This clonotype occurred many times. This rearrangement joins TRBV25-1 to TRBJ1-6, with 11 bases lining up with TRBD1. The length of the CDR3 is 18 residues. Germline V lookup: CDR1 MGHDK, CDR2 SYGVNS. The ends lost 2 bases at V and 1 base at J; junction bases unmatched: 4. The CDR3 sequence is CASSERTGGGSYNSPLHF. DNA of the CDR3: TGTGCCAGCAGTGAACGGACAGGGGGCGGTTCCTATAATTCACCCCTCCACTTT.